This is a list of T cell receptor beta chains from one sample in a study of T cell repertoires in cytomegalovirus infection. One entry per CDR3 protein results from TCRdb running MiXCR on the reads. The sample lists hundreds of thousands of distinct CDR3 sequences; 35% were seen once. Sequenced: PBMCs. The receptors were sampled from a human donor in good health (CMV status not recorded). Some clones in this sample may be carry-over from other donors' samples. Both conserved end residues are part of each CDR3. A D gene is named only where the DNA matches it firmly. The listing skips clone size in some rows; elsewhere it reads once, few, many or a size class.

cdr3_length d_call clone_size j_call v_call cdr3_nt cdr3_aa
12 NA NA TRBJ2-1 TRBV6-1 TGTGCCAGCAGTGAAAATCGAGATGAGCAGTTCTTC CASSENRDEQFF
16 TRBD1 NA TRBJ2-2 TRBV7-9 TGTGCCAGCAGACCCGAACCGGGACAGGGGAACGGGGAGCTGTTTTTT CASRPEPGQGNGELFF
15 NA NA TRBJ2-7 TRBV6-1 TGTGCCAGCAGCGGGGACCGCGTAAGCTCCTACGAGCAGTACTTC CASSGDRVSSYEQYF
12 NA once TRBJ1-1 TRBV12-3/TRBV12-4 TGTGCCAGCAGACCCTTAGACACTGAAGCTTTCTTT CASRPLDTEAFF
15 TRBD2 NA TRBJ2-1 TRBV27 TGTGCCAGCTTACCGCGGGAGGGCACTTTCAATGAGCAGTTCTTC CASLPREGTFNEQFF
12 TRBD1 NA TRBJ2-1 TRBV5-6 TGTGCCAGCGAGACAGGGCCAAGCGAGCAGTTCTTC CASETGPSEQFF
13 NA many TRBJ2-5 TRBV7-6 TGTGCCAGCAGCGGCAGGGGCGGGGAGACCCAGTACTTC CASSGRGGETQYF
17 NA NA TRBJ1-6 TRBV7-9 TGTGCCAGCAGCTTAGCGCGAGGGAGCTCCTATAATTCACCCCTCCACTTT CASSLARGSSYNSPLHF
14 NA few TRBJ1-1 TRBV19 TGTGCCATCCTCGGCCCGGCACCGAACACTGAAGCTTTCTTT CAILGPAPNTEAFF
15 NA NA TRBJ1-5 TRBV27 TGTGCCAGCAGGGGGGACTTTTATAGCAATCAGCCCCAGCATTTT CASRGDFYSNQPQHF
18 NA few TRBJ2-3 TRBV6-1 TGTGCCAGCAGTGAAGCGGTACTAGGGCAAATTTACACAGATACGCAGTATTTT CASSEAVLGQIYTDTQYF
12 NA NA TRBJ1-1 TRBV4-1 TGCGCCAGCAAAGAGAGTGGCAGGGAAGCTTTCTTT CASKESGREAFF
18 TRBD1 NA TRBJ1-1 TRBV7-8 TGTGCCAGCAGCTTAGAGGGACACTGGACAGGGACGAACACTGAAGCTTTCTTT CASSLEGHWTGTNTEAFF
15 TRBD1 few TRBJ1-4 TRBV28 TGTGCCAGCAGTTTGGGGGACAGAACTAATGAAAAACTGTTTTTT CASSLGDRTNEKLFF
16 NA NA TRBJ1-3 TRBV28 TGTGCCAGCAGTTGGGAACGCCTGAGCTCTGGAAACACCATATATTTT CASSWERLSSGNTIYF
17 NA once TRBJ2-5 TRBV28 TGTGCCAGCAGTTTAGGCGAAGAGGTATTCTCTCAAGAGACCCAGTACTTC CASSLGEEVFSQETQYF
15 NA NA TRBJ2-2 TRBV7-6 TGTGCCAGCAGCTTTGGAAGGGGCGGTTCGAGGGAGCTGTTTTTT CASSFGRGGSRELFF
17 NA NA TRBJ2-7 TRBV20-1 TGCAGTGCTAGAGAGGGCGCCGGGACCAAATTTTCCTACGAGCAGTACTTC CSAREGAGTKFSYEQYF
13 TRBD1 few TRBJ1-5 TRBV12-3/TRBV12-4 TGTGCCAGCCAGGACAGGTTCAATCAGCCCCAGCATTTT CASQDRFNQPQHF
15 TRBD2 NA TRBJ2-7 TRBV7-9 TGTGCCAGCCGGACAGCGGGGGGCGACTCCTACGAGCAGTACTTC CASRTAGGDSYEQYF
14 NA many TRBJ2-1 TRBV7-2 TGTGCCAGCAGCTTAGCTGGGCCCAGCAATGAGCAGTTCTTC CASSLAGPSNEQFF
17 NA few TRBJ1-5 TRBV27 TGTGCCAGCAGTCCCCGGACAGCTACAGCTCCCAATCAGCCCCAGCATTTT CASSPRTATAPNQPQHF
16 NA few TRBJ2-1 TRBV4-3 TGCGCCAGCAGCCAAGTCGGCAGCAACCTCTACAATGAGCAGTTCTTC CASSQVGSNLYNEQFF
12 NA few TRBJ2-1 TRBV27 TGTGCCAGCAGTGCACAAGCCTCAGAGCAGTTCTTC CASSAQASEQFF
15 NA NA TRBJ2-1 TRBV11-2 TGTGCCAGCAGCTCGACAGTCAGCTCCTACAATGAGCAGTTCTTC CASSSTVSSYNEQFF
15 TRBD1 NA TRBJ2-7 TRBV7-6 TGTGCCAGCGGCCAGGGGACAGGGCAGACCTACGAGCAGTACTTC CASGQGTGQTYEQYF
13 TRBD1 NA TRBJ1-2 TRBV19 TGTGCCAGTCAACCGGAAGGGACAGTACGCTACACCTTC CASQPEGTVRYTF
14 NA NA TRBJ1-2 TRBV10-3 TGTGCCATCAGTGAGTCGGGGCTCATCTATGGCTACACCTTC CAISESGLIYGYTF
16 NA many TRBJ2-3 TRBV6-1 TGTGCCAGCGTTGAGGCGGGTGGGCCTAGCACAGATACGCAGTATTTT CASVEAGGPSTDTQYF
19 NA NA TRBJ1-5 TRBV7-6 TGTGCCAGCAGCTTAGAATCCCGATGGCGAGGGGGGAGCAATCAGCCCCAGCATTTT CASSLESRWRGGSNQPQHF
16 NA NA TRBJ2-6 TRBV27 TGTGCCAGCAGTTTATCGCTGGGGGCTGGGGCCAACGTCCTGACTTTC CASSLSLGAGANVLTF
12 NA many TRBJ2-5 TRBV12-3/TRBV12-4 TGTGCCAGCAGCCCAGCGAGGGAGACCCAGTACTTC CASSPARETQYF
18 TRBD2 few TRBJ2-5 TRBV12-3/TRBV12-4 TGTGCCAGCATCATGGAACTAGTCGATACCGGGGGGGAAGAGACCCAGTACTTC CASIMELVDTGGEETQYF
16 NA NA TRBJ1-4 TRBV12-3/TRBV12-4 TGTGCCAGCAGTTTAATGATCGGAGACAGTAATGAAAAACTGTTTTTT CASSLMIGDSNEKLFF
16 NA NA TRBJ1-6 TRBV7-2 TGTGCCAGCACCTTACGGGGGGCGGGTCTAGATTCACCCCTCCACTTT CASTLRGAGLDSPLHF
15 NA few TRBJ1-1 TRBV12-3/TRBV12-4 TGTGCCAGCAGTTCTAAATGGACGGTGAACACTGAAGCTTTCTTT CASSSKWTVNTEAFF
14 TRBD2 NA TRBJ2-1 TRBV6-5 TGTGCCAGCCACGGGACTAGCGGGAGTTATGAGCAGTTCTTC CASHGTSGSYEQFF
14 NA few TRBJ2-4 TRBV6-1 TGTGCCAGCAGTGAATGGAGCGGCAAAAACATTCAGTACTTC CASSEWSGKNIQYF
15 NA few TRBJ1-6 TRBV4-1 TGCGCCAGCAGCCAAGATTCGGGGCTTAATTCACCCCTCCACTTT CASSQDSGLNSPLHF
17 NA NA TRBJ2-1 TRBV4-2 TGTGCCAGCAGCCAAGTTCCGGCTAGCAGGGTCTACAATGAGCAGTTCTTC CASSQVPASRVYNEQFF
17 TRBD1 many TRBJ1-1 TRBV28 TGTGCCAGCAGTTTCGCCGGGACAGGAGACATGAACACTGAAGCTTTCTTT CASSFAGTGDMNTEAFF